The 17 T cell receptor beta chains below come from one sample, sequenced in a study of blood T cell repertoires in COVID-19. The repertoire was sequenced with immunoSEQ multiplex PCR; TCRdb's copy has only in-frame clones and lacks some. The data contain around 250,000 clones, 80% to 85% of them seen just once; the ten biggest clones take up less than 3.5%. The source material was peripheral blood. Receptor source: a woman aged 18-29 years with acute or convalescent COVID-19.

As to this clone: The junction departs from germline at one end; a sequencing error may be responsible. The V gene is TRBV19, the J gene TRBJ2-1; D possibly matches TRBD1 or TRBD2 (5 bases each). Germline V lookup: CDR1 LNHDA, CDR2 SQIVND (reference sequence). The CDR3 consists of 13 residues. The CDR3 here is CTSSDSSYNEQFF. As DNA, the CDR3 is TGTACCAGTAGCGACAGCTCCTACAATGAGCAGTTCTTC.

J is TRBJ1-1 and V is TRBV28, with D unresolved. V gave up 3 bases and J gave up 5 bases, with 7 bases separating them. Per the germline V gene, CDR1 is MDHEN and CDR2 is SYDVKM. The CDR3 is 12 amino acids. The CDR3 region is CASSFVRTEAFF. CDR3 DNA: TGTGCCAGCAGTTTTGTCCGGACTGAAGCTTTCTTT.

V usage is TRBV4-3 and J usage is TRBJ2-7, with 9 bases fitting TRBD2. This CDR3 has 15 amino acids. The germline V gene has CDR1 LGHNA and CDR2 YSLEER. The V gene end was trimmed by 2 bases and the J gene end by 0 bases; junction bases not matched to a gene: 2. In DNA, the CDR3 is TGCGCCAGCAGCCAACTAGCGGGGAACTCCTACGAGCAGTACTTC. This encodes CASSQLAGNSYEQYF.

This clone was seen more than once but under ten times. This rearrangement joins TRBV19 to TRBJ1-6; D may be TRBD1 (6 bases). This CDR3 is 14 amino acids long. Trimming pared 4 bases from V and 5 bases from J, leaving 9 bases between. CDR1 and CDR2 from the germline V gene are LNHDA and SQIVND (reference sequence). This CDR3 is CASSTDSNNSPLHF. As DNA, the CDR3 is TGTGCCAGTAGTACGGACAGCAATAATTCACCCCTCCACTTT.

The genes are TRBV13 and TRBJ2-7; the D gene is possibly TRBD2 (6 bases). The CDR3 loop spans 12 amino acids. The germline CDR1 and CDR2 sequences are PRHDT and FYEKMQ (reference sequence). The V and J ends lost 6 bases and 4 bases respectively, with 10 bases between them. CDR3 residues: CASRRLGYEQYF. CDR3 bases: TGTGCCAGCAGGAGACTAGGTTACGAGCAGTACTTC.

The chain employs TRBV6-1 and TRBJ2-7, with 7 nucleotides matching TRBD1. The V gene end was trimmed by 2 bases and the J gene end by 2 bases; junction bases not matched to a gene: 6. This CDR3 comprises 15 residues. From germline, CDR1 is MNHNS and CDR2 SASEGT. The CDR3 sequence is CASSEKMDRTYEQYF. CDR3 sequence (DNA): TGTGCCAGCAGTGAAAAAATGGACAGGACCTACGAGCAGTACTTC.

This chain links TRBV29-1 with TRBJ2-5; D not resolved. This CDR3 is built from 12 residues. CDR1 and CDR2 from the germline V gene are SQVTM and ANQGSEA. V was shortened by 3 bases and J by 5 bases, with 10 bases between the two germline ends. The CDR3, as DNA: TGCAGCGTTGAGTGGCGAGCGGAGACCCAGTACTTC. Amino acid sequence: CSVEWRAETQYF.

This CDR3 reads CASSAGTGGANYGYTF. The CDR3 bases are TGTGCCAGCAGTGCCGGGACAGGGGGCGCAAACTATGGCTACACCTTC. The rearrangement joins TRBV6-6 to TRBJ1-2, with TRBD1 matching over 12 bases. V shed 5 bases and J 2 bases; nucleotides not matched to a gene: 6. Per the germline V gene, CDR1 is MNHNY and CDR2 is SVGAGI (reference sequence). CDR3 length: 16 residues.

This clone came up once. The chain couples TRBV4-3 to TRBJ1-6; the D gene is possibly TRBD1 (5 bases). Germline V gene sequence: CDR1 LGHNA, CDR2 YSLEER. Trimming removed 0 bases from V and 7 bases from J, with 16 bases in between. CDR3 length: 17 amino acids. The CDR3 region is CASSQDGLGALNSPLHF. DNA of the CDR3: TGCGCCAGCAGCCAAGATGGGCTAGGGGCCCTCAATTCACCCCTCCACTTT.

For the CDR3, the DNA is TGCGCCAGCAGCCAAGATGCTAGCGCTTACAATGAGCAGTTCTTC. It translates to CASSQDASAYNEQFF. V gene TRBV4-3 combines with J gene TRBJ2-1; maybe TRBD2 (6 bases). V was shortened by 0 bases and J by 4 bases, with 10 bases between the two germline ends. CDR1 and CDR2 from the germline V gene are LGHNA and YSLEER. The CDR3 totals 15 residues.

Many counts were recorded for this clone. The chain is built from TRBV6-2 or TRBV6-3 and TRBJ2-7; D call uncertain. V lost 2 bases to trimming and J lost 7 bases, with 12 bases between them. The CDR3 runs to 13 residues. The germline V gene has CDR1 MNHEY and CDR2 SVGEGT. In nucleotides, the CDR3 is TGTGCCAGCAGTTACCATGGCGGCCAGGAGCAGTACTTC. Amino acids: CASSYHGGQEQYF.

CDR3 amino acids: CASMARGLAPNEQFF. The DNA for the CDR3 is TGTGCCAGCATGGCGCGGGGCCTTGCCCCCAATGAGCAGTTCTTC. The chain links TRBV27 to TRBJ2-1; a weak D match, TRBD2 (6 bases). This CDR3 contains 15 residues. Trimming shortened V by 7 bases and J by 6 bases, and 19 bases separated the two germline ends. Germline lookup yields CDR1 MNHEY and CDR2 SMNVEV (reference sequence).

The rearrangement links TRBV12-3 or TRBV12-4 to TRBJ1-2; D possibly corresponds to TRBD1 (6 bases). V dropped 3 bases and J dropped 4 bases, with 9 bases sitting between them. This CDR3 contains 13 residues. CDR3 in DNA: TGTGCCAGCAGTTTCGGGACACCCTATGGCTACACCTTC. Translated, it gives CASSFGTPYGYTF.

The rearrangement uses TRBV19 and TRBJ1-2; maybe TRBD1 (5 bases). Per germline, CDR1 LNHDA and CDR2 SQIVND (reference sequence). V was cut by 1 base and J by 10 bases, with 13 bases left in between. The CDR3 consists of 13 residues. The CDR3 DNA reads as TGTGCCAGTAGTATAGGCTCCTCAGGGTACTACACCTTC. Amino acid sequence: CASSIGSSGYYTF.

V is TRBV29-1 and J is TRBJ1-2, with TRBD1 as a possible D gene (5 bases). Germline V gives CDR1 SQVTM, CDR2 ANQGSEA. This CDR3 has 13 residues. Trimming cost V 7 bases and J 2 bases, with 14 bases left between them. The CDR3 region has the DNA TGCAGCGCCGTAGACAGCCAAAACTATGGCTACACCTTC. This gives the protein CSAVDSQNYGYTF.

This clone has a single count. The CDR3 DNA reads as TGTGCCAGCCAGCTAGCGGGAGAAGATACGCAGTATTTT. It specifies CASQLAGEDTQYF. The V and J genes are TRBV25-1 and TRBJ2-3, with 10 bases fitting TRBD2. The V segment lost 8 bases and the J segment 5 bases; nucleotides outside the gene matches: 4. Germline V gives CDR1 MGHDK, CDR2 SYGVNS. This CDR3 is built from 13 residues.

The chain recombines TRBV27 with TRBJ2-1; 9 nucleotides align to TRBD2. V lost 5 bases to trimming and J lost 7 bases; unmatched junction nucleotides: 15. This CDR3 has 17 residues. Germline CDR1 MNHEY, CDR2 SMNVEV (reference sequence). CDR3 in amino acids: CASSIPLGGRARNEQFF. CDR3 bases: TGTGCCAGCAGTATCCCCCTGGGCGGGAGGGCCAGAAATGAGCAGTTCTTC.